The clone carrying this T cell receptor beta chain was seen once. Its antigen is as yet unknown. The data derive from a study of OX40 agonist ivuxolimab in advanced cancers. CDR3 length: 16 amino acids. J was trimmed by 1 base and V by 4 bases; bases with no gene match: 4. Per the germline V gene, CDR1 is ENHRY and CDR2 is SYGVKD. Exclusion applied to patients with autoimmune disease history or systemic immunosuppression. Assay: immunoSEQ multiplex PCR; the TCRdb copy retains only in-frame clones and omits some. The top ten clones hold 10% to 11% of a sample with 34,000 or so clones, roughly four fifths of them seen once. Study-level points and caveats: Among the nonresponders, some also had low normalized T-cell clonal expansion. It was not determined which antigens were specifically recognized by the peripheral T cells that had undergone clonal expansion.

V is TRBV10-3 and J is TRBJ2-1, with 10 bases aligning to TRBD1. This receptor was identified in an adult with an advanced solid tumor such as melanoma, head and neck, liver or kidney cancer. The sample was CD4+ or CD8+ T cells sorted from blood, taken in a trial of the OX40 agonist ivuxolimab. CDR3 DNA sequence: TGTGCCATCAGTGCACCGGGACAGGGGTCCTACAATGAGCAGTTCTTC. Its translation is CAISAPGQGSYNEQFF.